Presented here are 7 T cell receptor beta chains from one specimen sequenced in a study of T cell responses to AZD1222 COVID-19 vaccine. Repertoires were generated with immunoSEQ multiplex PCR, while TCRdb's copy carries only in-frame clones and drops some. The sample shows fewer than 85,000 clones, 89% of them seen only once. The input for sequencing was peripheral blood, taken 28 days after the second AZD1222 dose. Receptors were obtained from an adult who received the AZD1222 COVID-19 vaccine.

The chain recombines TRBV7-9 with TRBJ1-1, with a tentative D call TRBD1 (6 bases). Trimming took off 6 bases at V and 6 bases at J, with 14 bases between the two ends. From germline, CDR1 is SEHNR and CDR2 FQNEAQ (reference sequence). This CDR3 is 13 amino acids long. CDR3 nucleotides: TGTGCCAGCAGTGGAAAGGGGGGACCTGAAGCTTTCTTT. It yields the protein CASSGKGGPEAFF.

V and J are TRBV5-8 and TRBJ2-7; the D gene is possibly TRBD1 (6 bases). Per the germline V gene, CDR1 is SGHTS and CDR2 is YDEGEE. Trimming shortened V by 1 base and J by 3 bases, and 8 bases separated the two germline ends. The CDR3 is made up of 13 amino acids. The CDR3: CASSLIRGYEQYF. DNA of the CDR3: TGTGCCAGCAGCTTGATCAGGGGCTACGAGCAGTACTTC. Complete variable domain (other parts from reference TRBV5-8 and TRBJ2-7): EAGVTQSPTHLIKTRGQQATLRCSPISGHTSVYWYQQALGLGLQFLLWYDEGEERNRGNFPPRFSGRQFPNYSSELNVNALELEDSALYLCASSLIRGYEQYFGPGTRLTVT.

This chain uses TRBV6-1 with TRBJ2-7; 7 bases line up with TRBD1. The CDR3 loop spans 15 amino acids. CDR1 is MNHNS and CDR2 is SASEGT in the germline V gene. V lost 2 bases to trimming and J lost 2 bases; unmatched junction nucleotides: 6. The CDR3 DNA follows: TGTGCCAGCAGTGAACCGGGCGACAGGGCCTACGAGCAGTACGTC. This gives the protein CASSEPGDRAYEQYV.

The chain is built from TRBV5-4 and TRBJ2-1; 7 bases agree with TRBD1. Germline V CDR1 and CDR2: SGHNT, YYREEE (reference sequence). V lost 0 bases and J lost 5; bases outside the gene matches: 2. The CDR3 has 14 amino acids. The CDR3 sequence: CASSLEGAHNEQFF. CDR3 DNA sequence: TGTGCCAGCAGCTTGGAGGGGGCCCACAATGAGCAGTTCTTC.

V usage is TRBV3-1 (or the pseudogene TRBV3-2) and J usage is TRBJ1-1, with 9 nucleotides matching TRBD1. The CDR3 contains 15 residues. The germline V gene has CDR1 LGHDT and CDR2 YNNKEL (reference sequence). Germline trimming cut 4 bases from V and 5 bases from J; bases unmatched to any gene: 8. Written as DNA, the CDR3 is TGTGCCAGCAGCCCCAAACAGGGGGCGAGAACTGAAGCTTTCTTT. It yields the protein CASSPKQGARTEAFF.

V is TRBV4-3 and J is TRBJ1-5; a weak D match, TRBD1 (5 bases). V was pared by 0 bases and J by 1 base, with 13 bases between. This CDR3 has 17 residues. Per the germline V gene, CDR1 is LGHNA and CDR2 is YSLEER. CDR3 sequence reads: CASSQDLGAASNQPQHF. Here the CDR3 DNA reads TGCGCCAGCAGCCAAGATCTCGGGGCGGCGAGCAATCAGCCCCAGCATTTT.

The chain links TRBV28 to TRBJ2-7; possibly TRBD1 for D (6 bases). CDR1 is MDHEN and CDR2 is SYDVKM in the germline V gene. Trimming took off 7 bases at V and 1 base at J, with 17 bases between the two ends. CDR3 length equals 15 residues. CDR3 region: CASISGPQGSYEQYF. The DNA for the CDR3 is TGTGCCAGCATCTCGGGGCCACAGGGTTCCTACGAGCAGTACTTC. Together with reference TRBV28 and TRBJ2-7, the CDR3 gives the full variable domain: DVKVTQSSRYLVKRTGEKVFLECVQDMDHENMFWYRQDPGLGLRLIYFSYDVKMKEKGDIPEGYSVSREKKERFSLILESASTNQTSMYLCASISGPQGSYEQYFGPGTRLTVT.